Listed below are T cell receptor beta chains from one sample, sequenced in a study of blood T cell repertoires in COVID-19. This table comes from immunoSEQ multiplex PCR, and its TCRdb copy is limited to in-frame clones, with some not included. The table lists 11,000 to 15,000 clones, roughly four fifths of them singletons, with 20% to 25% in the top ten. The sequenced sample was peripheral blood. Source of these receptors: a woman aged 60-75 years with acute or convalescent COVID-19. Both conserved end residues are part of each CDR3. Each record gives: J gene, clone size, D gene, V gene, CDR3 protein, CDR3 DNA. The D gene is left open where the match is weak. Only part of the rows carry a size: once, few, many, or a class if the clone is expanded.

j_gene: TRBJ2-3
abundance: .
d_gene: TRBD2
v_gene: TRBV7-3
CDR3aa: CASSLPSTSGDSDTQYF
CDR3nt: TGTGCCAGCAGCTTACCCTCGACTAGCGGGGACTCGGATACGCAGTATTTT

j_gene: TRBJ2-1
abundance: .
d_gene: .
v_gene: TRBV24-1
CDR3aa: CATSDLRGSNEQFF
CDR3nt: TGTGCCACCAGTGATTTAAGGGGGAGCAATGAGCAGTTCTTC

j_gene: TRBJ2-7
abundance: .
d_gene: .
v_gene: TRBV27
CDR3aa: CASSPRGNYEQYF
CDR3nt: TGTGCCAGCAGTCCTCGGGGGAACTACGAGCAGTACTTC

j_gene: TRBJ1-2
abundance: .
d_gene: TRBD1
v_gene: TRBV27
CDR3aa: CASSRAQGLGYTF
CDR3nt: TGTGCCAGCAGTCGCGCACAGGGGCTTGGCTACACCTTC

j_gene: TRBJ1-5
abundance: .
d_gene: .
v_gene: TRBV2
CDR3aa: CASSTQVDQPQHF
CDR3nt: TGTGCCAGCAGTACGCAGGTGGATCAGCCCCAGCATTTT

j_gene: TRBJ1-5
abundance: .
d_gene: .
v_gene: TRBV10-3
CDR3aa: CAISESVQPQHF
CDR3nt: TGTGCCATCAGTGAGTCCGTTCAGCCCCAGCATTTT

j_gene: TRBJ1-2
abundance: few
d_gene: .
v_gene: TRBV7-8
CDR3aa: CASSLAREGLGGYTF
CDR3nt: TGTGCCAGCAGCTTAGCGCGTGAGGGACTTGGTGGCTACACCTTC

j_gene: TRBJ1-1
abundance: .
d_gene: .
v_gene: TRBV7-2
CDR3aa: CASSPVGRGPRWAFF
CDR3nt: TGTGCCAGCAGCCCCGTGGGGAGGGGCCCGCGCTGGGCTTTCTTT

j_gene: TRBJ2-3
abundance: .
d_gene: .
v_gene: TRBV7-2
CDR3aa: CASSAEPPDTQYF
CDR3nt: TGTGCCAGCAGCGCGGAACCTCCAGATACGCAGTATTTT

j_gene: TRBJ1-6
abundance: .
d_gene: .
v_gene: TRBV3-1/TRBV3-2
CDR3aa: CASSQVFELINSPLHF
CDR3nt: TGTGCCAGCAGCCAAGTGTTTGAGCTGATAAATTCACCCCTCCACTTT